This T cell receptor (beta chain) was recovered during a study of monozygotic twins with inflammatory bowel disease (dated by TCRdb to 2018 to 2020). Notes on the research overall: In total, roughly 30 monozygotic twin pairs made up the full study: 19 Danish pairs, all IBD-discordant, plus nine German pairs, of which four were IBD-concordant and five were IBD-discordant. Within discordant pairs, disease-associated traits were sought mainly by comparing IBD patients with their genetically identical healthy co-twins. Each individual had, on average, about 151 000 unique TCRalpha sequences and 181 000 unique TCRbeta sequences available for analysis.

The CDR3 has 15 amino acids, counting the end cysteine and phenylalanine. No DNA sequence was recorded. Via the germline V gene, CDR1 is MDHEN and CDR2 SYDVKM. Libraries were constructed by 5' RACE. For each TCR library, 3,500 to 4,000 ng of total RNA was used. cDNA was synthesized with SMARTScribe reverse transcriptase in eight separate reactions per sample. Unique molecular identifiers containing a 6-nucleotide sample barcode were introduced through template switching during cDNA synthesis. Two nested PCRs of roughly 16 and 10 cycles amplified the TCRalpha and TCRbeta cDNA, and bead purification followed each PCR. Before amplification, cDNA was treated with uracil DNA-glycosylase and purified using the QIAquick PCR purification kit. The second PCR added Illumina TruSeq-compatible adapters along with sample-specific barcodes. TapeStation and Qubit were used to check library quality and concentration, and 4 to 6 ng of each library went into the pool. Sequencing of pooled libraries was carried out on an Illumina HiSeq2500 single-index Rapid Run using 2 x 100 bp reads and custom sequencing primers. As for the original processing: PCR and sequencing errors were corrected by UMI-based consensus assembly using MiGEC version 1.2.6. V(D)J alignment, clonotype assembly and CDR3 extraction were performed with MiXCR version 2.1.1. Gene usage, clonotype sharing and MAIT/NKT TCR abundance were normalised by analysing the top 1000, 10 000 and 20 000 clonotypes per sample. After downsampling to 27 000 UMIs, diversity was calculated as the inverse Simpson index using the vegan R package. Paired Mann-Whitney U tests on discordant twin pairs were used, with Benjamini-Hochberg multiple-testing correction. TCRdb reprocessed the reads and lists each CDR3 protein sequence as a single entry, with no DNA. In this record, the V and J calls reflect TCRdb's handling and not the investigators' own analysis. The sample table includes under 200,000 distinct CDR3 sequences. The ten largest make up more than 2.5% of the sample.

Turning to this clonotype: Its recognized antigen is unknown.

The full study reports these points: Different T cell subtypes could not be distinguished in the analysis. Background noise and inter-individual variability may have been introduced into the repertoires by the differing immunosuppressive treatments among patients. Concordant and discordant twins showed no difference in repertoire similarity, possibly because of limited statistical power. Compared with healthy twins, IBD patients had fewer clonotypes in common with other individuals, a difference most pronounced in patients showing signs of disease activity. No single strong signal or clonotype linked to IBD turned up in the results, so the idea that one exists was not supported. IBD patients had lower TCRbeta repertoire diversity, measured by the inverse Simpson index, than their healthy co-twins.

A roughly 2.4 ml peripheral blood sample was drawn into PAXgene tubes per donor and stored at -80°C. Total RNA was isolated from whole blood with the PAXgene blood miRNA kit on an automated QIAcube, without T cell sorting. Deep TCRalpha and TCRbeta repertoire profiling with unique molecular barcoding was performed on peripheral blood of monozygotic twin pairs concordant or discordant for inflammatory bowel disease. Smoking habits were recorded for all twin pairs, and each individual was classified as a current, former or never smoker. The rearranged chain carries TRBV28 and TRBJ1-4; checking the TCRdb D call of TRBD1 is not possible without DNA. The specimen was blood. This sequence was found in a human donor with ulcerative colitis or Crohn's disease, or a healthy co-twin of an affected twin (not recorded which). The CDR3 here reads CASSSRQGGSEKLFF.